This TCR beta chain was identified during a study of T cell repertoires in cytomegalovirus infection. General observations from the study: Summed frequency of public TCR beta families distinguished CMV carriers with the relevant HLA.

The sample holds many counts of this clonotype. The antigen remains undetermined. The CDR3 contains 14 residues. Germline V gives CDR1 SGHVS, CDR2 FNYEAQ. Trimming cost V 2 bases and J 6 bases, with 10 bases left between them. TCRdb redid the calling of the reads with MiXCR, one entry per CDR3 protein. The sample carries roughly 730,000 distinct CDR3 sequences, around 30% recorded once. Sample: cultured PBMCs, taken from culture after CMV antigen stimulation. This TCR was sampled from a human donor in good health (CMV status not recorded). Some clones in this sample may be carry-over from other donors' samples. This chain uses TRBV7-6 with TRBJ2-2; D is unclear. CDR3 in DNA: TGTGCCAGCAGCTTACTAGAGTCACCCGGGGAGCTGTTTTTT. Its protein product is CASSLLESPGELFF.